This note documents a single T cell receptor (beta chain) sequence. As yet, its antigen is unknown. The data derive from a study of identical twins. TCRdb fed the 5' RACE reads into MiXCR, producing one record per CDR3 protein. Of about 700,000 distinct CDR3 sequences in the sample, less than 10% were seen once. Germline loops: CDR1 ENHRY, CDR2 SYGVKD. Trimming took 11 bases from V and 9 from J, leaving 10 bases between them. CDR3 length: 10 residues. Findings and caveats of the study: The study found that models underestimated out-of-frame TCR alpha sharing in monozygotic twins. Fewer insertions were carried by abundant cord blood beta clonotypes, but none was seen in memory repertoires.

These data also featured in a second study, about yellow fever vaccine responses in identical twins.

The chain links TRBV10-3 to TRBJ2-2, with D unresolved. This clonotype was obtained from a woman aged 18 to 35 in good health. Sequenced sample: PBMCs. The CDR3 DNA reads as TGTGCCTCCCCCAGGCGGGAGCTGTTTTTT. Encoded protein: CASPRRELFF.